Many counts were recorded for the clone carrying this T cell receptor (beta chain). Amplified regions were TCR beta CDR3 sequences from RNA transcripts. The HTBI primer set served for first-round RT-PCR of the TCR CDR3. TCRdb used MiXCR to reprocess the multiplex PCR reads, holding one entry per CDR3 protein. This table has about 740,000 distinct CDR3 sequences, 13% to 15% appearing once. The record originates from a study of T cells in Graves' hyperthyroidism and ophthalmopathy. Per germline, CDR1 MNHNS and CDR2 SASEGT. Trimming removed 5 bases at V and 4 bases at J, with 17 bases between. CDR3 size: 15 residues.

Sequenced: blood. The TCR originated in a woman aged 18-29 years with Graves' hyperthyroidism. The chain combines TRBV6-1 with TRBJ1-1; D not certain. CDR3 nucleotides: TGTGCCAGCAGTTCTTGGCACCAAGCCCCCACTGAAGCTTTCTTT. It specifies CASSSWHQAPTEAFF.